One sample yielded the 13 T cell receptor beta chains listed below, sequenced in a study of blood T cell dynamics during melanoma immunotherapy. Profiling relied on immunoSEQ multiplex PCR, and the TCRdb table lists in-frame clones only, not all of them. The data hold 15,000 or so clones, with about nine tenths observed a single time. As to time point: pre-treatment baseline. The specimen was blood, collected from a patient treated with checkpoint blockade. The source is a human donor with melanoma.

The V gene is TRBV7-2, the J gene TRBJ1-1, with D maybe TRBD1 (6 bases). The germline V gene has CDR1 SGHTA and CDR2 FQGNSA. This CDR3 region has 15 residues. The germline V and J ends were trimmed by 3 bases and 0 bases, with 11 bases remaining between them. The CDR3 protein is CASSFRQGMNTEAFF. Here the CDR3 DNA reads TGTGCCAGCAGCTTCCGCCAGGGGATGAACACTGAAGCTTTCTTT.

The chain employs TRBV21-1 and TRBJ1-5; TRBD1 was called by the table and not checked on the DNA. TRBV21-1 is a recognized pseudogene. This CDR3 is 16 amino acids long. CDR3 DNA sequence: TGTGCCAGCAGCAAAGCATCTCAGGACATTAATCAGCCCCAGCATTTT. It translates to CASSKASQDINQPQHF.

The V and J genes are TRBV10-3 and TRBJ1-2, with a tentative D call TRBD1 (6 bases). V shed 3 bases and J shed 0 bases, with 14 bases lying between them. This CDR3 spans 16 amino acids. The germline gives CDR1 ENHRY, CDR2 SYGVKD. In DNA, the CDR3 is TGTGCCATCAGTGATTCCTACAGGGCAACTAACTATGGCTACACCTTC. Its translation: CAISDSYRATNYGYTF.

V usage is TRBV18 and J usage is TRBJ1-1, with 10 nucleotides matching TRBD1. This CDR3 is 15 amino acids long. V dropped 5 bases and J dropped 2; count of bases not matched to a gene: 5. In germline, CDR1 is KGHSH, CDR2 LQKENI. CDR3 coding DNA: TGTGCCAGCTCAACCGGGACAGGGGACAACACTGAAGCTTTCTTT. This translates into CASSTGTGDNTEAFF.

This chain connects TRBV6-1 to TRBJ1-2, with TRBD1 as a possible D gene (6 bases). CDR1 is MNHNS, CDR2 SASEGT, per germline. This CDR3 is built from 11 residues. V lost 7 bases and J 6 bases, leaving 9 bases between the germline ends. The CDR3 region has the DNA TGTGCCAGCATAGGGGGGGATGGCTACACCTTC. Its protein is CASIGGDGYTF.

The chain uses TRBV4-3 and TRBJ2-2; D may be TRBD1 (5 bases). CDR3 length: 14 residues. V was clipped by 3 bases and J by 1 base, with 6 bases between them. Germline lookup yields CDR1 LGHNA and CDR2 YSLEER. In DNA form, the CDR3 reads TGCGCCAGCAGCCATCAGGGGAACACCGGGGAGCTGTTTTTT. This translates into CASSHQGNTGELFF.

This sequence joins TRBV2 and TRBJ2-7; D uncertain. CDR1 is SNHLY, CDR2 FYNNEI, per germline. The CDR3 loop spans 12 amino acids. V was clipped by 5 bases and J by 6 bases, with 11 bases between them. The CDR3 DNA reads TGTGCCAGCAGTACCCGGTTTGCCGAGCAGTACGTC. The encoded protein is CASSTRFAEQYV.

The chain employs TRBV29-1 and TRBJ1-1; 12 nucleotides line up with TRBD1. Germline CDR1 is SQVTM and CDR2 is ANQGSEA. There are 12 residues in the CDR3. The trim removed 4 bases at V and 10 bases at J, leaving 4 bases unmatched. The CDR3 region is CSVAGTGGLAFF. The CDR3 DNA sequence: TGCAGCGTTGCCGGGACAGGGGGCTTAGCTTTCTTT.

The chain has TRBV5-1 and TRBJ1-1, with D tentatively TRBD1 (5 bases). The CDR3 runs to 14 residues. Looked up from germline, CDR1 is SGHRS and CDR2 is YFSETQ. V shed 2 bases and J shed 2 bases, with 10 bases lying between them. CDR3 sequence: CASSFGAANTEAFF. Here the CDR3 DNA reads TGCGCCAGCAGCTTCGGGGCAGCTAACACTGAAGCTTTCTTT.

Only one count was recorded for this clone. The chain uses TRBV4-2 and TRBJ2-1; D gene ambiguous. Trimming pared 0 bases from V and 4 bases from J, leaving 7 bases between. CDR1 is LGHNA and CDR2 is YNFKEQ in the germline V gene. The CDR3 extends over 14 amino acids. CDR3 DNA: TGTGCCAGCAGCCAAGATAGGGCATACAATGAGCAGTTCTTC. This translates into CASSQDRAYNEQFF.

CDR3 sequence: CASSSTGVRTYEQYF. Written as DNA, the CDR3 is TGTGCCAGCAGTTCGACAGGGGTTAGAACCTACGAGCAGTACTTC. V is TRBV6-6 and J is TRBJ2-7, with TRBD1 matching 8 bases. Trimming took 4 bases from V and 2 from J; bases not matched to a gene: 7. Germline CDR1 is MNHNY and CDR2 is SVGAGI (reference sequence). The CDR3 has 15 amino acids.

The chain couples TRBV7-9 to TRBJ2-5; the D gene is possibly TRBD2 (6 bases). The V gene's germline CDR1 is SEHNR and CDR2 FQNEAQ (reference sequence). Trimming left V 1 base short and J 3 bases short, with 6 bases between. The CDR3 contains 13 residues. The CDR3 DNA is TGTGCCAGCAGCTTAGGGGGGGAAGAGACCCAGTACTTC. This encodes CASSLGGEETQYF.

This clone appeared a few times. The chain recombines TRBV30 with TRBJ1-6; TRBD1 aligns across 7 bases. Germline CDR1 and CDR2: GTSNPN and SVGIG (reference sequence). The CDR3 length is 15 residues. Trimming at V came to 2 bases and at J to 5 bases, leaving 6 bases not matched to a gene. CDR3 sequence reads: CAWSYQGEDNSPLHF. The CDR3 nucleotides are TGTGCCTGGAGTTATCAGGGGGAGGATAATTCACCCCTCCACTTT.